A single sample is the source of the 30 T cell receptor beta chains below, sequenced in a study of regulatory T cells in long-lasting Graves disease. With iRepertoire HTBI primers and Arm-PCR of CDR3 regions, TCR beta libraries were built. Via MiXCR, TCRdb re-called the multiplex PCR reads, giving one row per CDR3 protein. Among almost 350,000 distinct CDR3 sequences listed, about 18% were seen once. As to time point: persistent/refractory GD, antithyroid drugs over 5 years with positive TRAb. Researchers made the TCR library from RNA that was extracted from PBMCs. Sequencing was performed on peripheral blood mononuclear cells (PBMCs), taken when the disease was refractory, from a patient treated with antithyroid drugs. These TCRs come from a female donor with Graves disease.

This clonotype was found many times. This chain uses TRBV11-2 with TRBJ1-5; no reliable D call. Germline V lookup: CDR1 SGHAT, CDR2 FQNNGV. V shed 3 bases and J shed 0 bases, with 12 bases lying between them. This CDR3 region has 16 residues. As DNA, the CDR3 is TGTGCCAGCAGCTTCTCGGGTCGAAATAGCAATCAGCCCCAGCATTTT. Its protein product is CASSFSGRNSNQPQHF. The whole variable domain, remainder taken from reference TRBV11-2 and TRBJ1-5, is EAGVAQSPRYKIIEKRQSVAFWCNPISGHATLYWYQQILGQGPKLLIQFQNNGVVDDSQLPKDRFSAERLKGVDSTLKIQPAKLEDSAVYLCASSFSGRNSNQPQHFGDGTRLSIL.

This clonotype was detected only a few times. The chain uses TRBV20-1 and TRBJ2-5, with D unclear. The length of the CDR3 is 17 residues. Trimming left V 3 bases short and J 3 bases short, with 23 bases between. CDR1 and CDR2 from the germline V gene are DFQATT and SNEGSKA (reference sequence). This CDR3 is CSASWLSARTPKETQYF. Written as DNA, the CDR3 is TGCAGTGCTAGCTGGTTGTCCGCTAGAACCCCGAAAGAGACCCAGTACTTC.

This clonotype was seen only a few times. A much larger clone differs by one base, so this may be a read error. The V and J genes are TRBV28 and TRBJ2-5, with 16 bases that match TRBD2. The germline V gene encodes CDR1 MDHEN and CDR2 SYDVKM. The CDR3 runs to 18 residues. The CDR3 region has the DNA TGTGCCAGCAGCCAGACGGGACTAGCGGGAGGGCCACAAGGGACCCAGTACTTC. This gives the protein CASSQTGLAGGPQGTQYF.

This clonotype was found a few times. CDR3 sequence (DNA): TGTGCCAGCAGGCCCGGGGGATGGGAGACCCAGTACTTC. It is translated as CASRPGGWETQYF. The chain employs TRBV6-1 and TRBJ2-5, with D perhaps TRBD2 (6 bases). Germline V gene sequence: CDR1 MNHNS, CDR2 SASEGT. V was cut by 6 bases and J by 5 bases, with 13 bases left in between. The CDR3 has 13 amino acids.

The rearrangement links TRBV13 to TRBJ1-1; D is undetermined. V gave up 3 bases and J gave up 11 bases, with 4 bases separating them. The CDR3 sequence is 9 residues long. The germline V gene encodes CDR1 PRHDT and CDR2 FYEKMQ (reference sequence). The CDR3 DNA reads TGTGCCAGCAGCTTTCCCGCTTTCTTT. Its protein product is CASSFPAFF.

CDR3 residues: CASSLRFRTGSQSASNEKLFF. In DNA form, the CDR3 reads TGCGCCAGCAGCTTGAGGTTTCGGACAGGGTCGCAATCGGCATCTAATGAAAAACTGTTTTTT. The J gene is TRBJ1-4, the V gene TRBV5-1; 8 bases are shared with TRBD1. This CDR3 has 21 residues. Trimming removed 1 base from V and 3 bases from J; junction bases left unmatched: 20. CDR1 is SGHRS, CDR2 YFSETQ, per germline.

V is TRBV11-2 and J is TRBJ2-7; D may be TRBD1 (6 bases). The CDR3 is 13 amino acids. Germline CDR1 is SGHAT and CDR2 is FQNNGV. Between the trimmed V and J ends, which lost 0 bases and 10 bases, there was a span of 13 bases. Here the CDR3 DNA reads TGTGCCAGCAGCTTAGAGGGGGCGGCTAGTCAGTACTTC. Protein: CASSLEGAASQYF. The full variable domain, its missing parts supplied by reference TRBV11-2 and TRBJ2-7, is EAGVAQSPRYKIIEKRQSVAFWCNPISGHATLYWYQQILGQGPKLLIQFQNNGVVDDSQLPKDRFSAERLKGVDSTLKIQPAKLEDSAVYLCASSLEGAASQYFGPGTRLTVT.

This clonotype was detected many times. The chain has TRBV2 and TRBJ1-5; TRBD1 matches 7 bases. The germline CDR1 and CDR2 sequences are SNHLY and FYNNEI. This CDR3 is 13 amino acids long. Losses at the gene ends were 6 bases for V and 4 bases for J; bases not matched to a gene: 3. The CDR3 DNA is TGTGCCAGCAGCACAGGGGAAAATCAGCCCCAGCATTTT. Amino acids: CASSTGENQPQHF.

The V and J genes are TRBV20-1 and TRBJ2-2; 7 bases agree with TRBD1. V gave up 4 bases and J gave up 1 base; unmatched junction bases: 3. The CDR3 totals 14 residues. Germline CDR1 DFQATT, CDR2 SNEGSKA (reference sequence). The CDR3 spells CSANRGWNTGELFF. The CDR3 DNA sequence: TGCAGTGCTAACAGGGGTTGGAACACCGGGGAGCTGTTTTTT.

The chain uses TRBV10-3 and TRBJ1-2, with D possibly being TRBD1 (6 bases). CDR1 is ENHRY and CDR2 is SYGVKD in the germline V gene. Trimming pared 0 bases from V and 8 bases from J, leaving 16 bases between. CDR3 length: 15 residues. CDR3 protein: CAISESNRDKRGYTF. In DNA, the CDR3 is TGTGCCATCAGTGAGTCGAACAGGGACAAGAGGGGCTACACCTTC.

V is TRBV6-4 and J is TRBJ1-5, with D maybe TRBD1 (6 bases). Germline CDR1 and CDR2: MRHNA and SNTAGT. This CDR3 is 16 amino acids long. The V end was cut by 2 bases, the J end by 7 bases, with 18 bases between. The CDR3 nucleotides are TGTGCCAGCAGTGACCTCAAGAGGGGGTCAGGGCAGCCCCAGCATTTT. This sequence encodes CASSDLKRGSGQPQHF.

Many counts were recorded for this clonotype. The chain has TRBV7-2 and TRBJ2-7, with D tentatively TRBD2 (5 bases). Germline V gene lookup returns CDR1 SGHTA and CDR2 FQGNSA. The CDR3 sequence is 14 residues long. Deletions cut 1 base from V and 3 bases from J, with 10 bases between. CDR3 in amino acids: CASSLEASHYEQYF. The CDR3 coding sequence is TGTGCCAGCAGCTTAGAAGCTAGCCACTACGAGCAGTACTTC.

This clonotype was recorded many times. J is TRBJ1-6 and V is TRBV12-3 or TRBV12-4; weak D call: TRBD1 (6 bases). The germline V and J ends were trimmed by 0 bases and 3 bases, with 12 bases remaining between them. There are 17 residues in the CDR3. The CDR3 DNA follows: TGTGCCAGCAGTTTAGCCGGACAGAGGCTCTATAATTCACCCCTCCACTTT. Protein sequence: CASSLAGQRLYNSPLHF.

This clonotype was counted a few times. V gene TRBV4-3 combines with J gene TRBJ2-5; tentatively, D is TRBD1 (6 bases). This CDR3 contains 14 residues. Trimming cost V 0 bases and J 4 bases, with 9 bases left between them. In germline, CDR1 is LGHNA, CDR2 YSLEER. The chain's CDR3 is CASSQEWGRETQYF. In DNA form, the CDR3 reads TGCGCCAGCAGCCAAGAGTGGGGGCGAGAGACCCAGTACTTC.

This clonotype showed up many times. The chain employs TRBV28 and TRBJ1-2, with D perhaps TRBD1 (5 bases). CDR1 is MDHEN, CDR2 SYDVKM, per germline. With 6 bases removed from V and 5 bases from J, the gap between germline ends came to 13 bases. This CDR3 has 13 residues. The CDR3 DNA reads TGTGCCAGCAGGGGGGATTTAGGGTATGGCTACACCTTC. This encodes CASRGDLGYGYTF.

The J gene is TRBJ2-4, the V gene TRBV5-6, with D tentatively TRBD1 (7 bases). From germline, CDR1 is SGHDT and CDR2 YYEEEE. V was cut by 3 bases and J by 8 bases, with 18 bases left in between. This CDR3 has 15 residues. In DNA form, the CDR3 reads TGTGCCAGCAGCTGGAGCAGGGGGGAAGTAGACATTCAGTACTTC. Its protein product is CASSWSRGEVDIQYF.

This clonotype was seen many times. The chain recombines TRBV2 with TRBJ2-7, with D uncertain. Trimming shortened V by 7 bases and J by 5 bases, and 21 bases separated the two germline ends. The CDR3 totals 15 residues. The germline gives CDR1 SNHLY, CDR2 FYNNEI. CDR3 DNA: TGTGCCAGCACCGACGCCCCCCCGGAGAATCACGAGCAGTACTTC. It specifies CASTDAPPENHEQYF.

This clonotype was seen repeatedly, ten times or more. The rearrangement uses TRBV11-3 and TRBJ2-2, with TRBD2 matching over 9 bases. The CDR3 has 15 amino acids. The trim removed 8 bases at V and 2 bases at J, leaving 6 bases unmatched. The germline CDR1 and CDR2 sequences are SGHNT and YENEEA. The CDR3, as DNA: TGTGCCAGCCGAATAGGGACTAGCAACACCGGGGAGCTGTTTTTT. Amino acid sequence: CASRIGTSNTGELFF.

V usage is TRBV7-9 and J usage is TRBJ2-4; no definite D call. CDR1 is SEHNR, CDR2 FQNEAQ, per germline (reference sequence). V was trimmed by 4 bases and J by 0 bases, leaving 10 bases between them. The CDR3 extends over 15 amino acids. CDR3 DNA: TGTGCCAGCAGCTCTTACTCTGTAGCCAAAAACATTCAGTACTTC. Its translation: CASSSYSVAKNIQYF. Based on the CDR3 plus reference TRBV7-9 and TRBJ2-4, the full variable domain is DTGVSQNPRHKITKRGQNVTFRCDPISEHNRLYWYRQTLGQGPEFLTYFQNEAQLEKSRLLSDRFSAERPKGSFSTLEIQRTEQGDSAMYLCASSSYSVAKNIQYFGAGTRLSVL.

This clonotype showed up just a few times. V and J are TRBV7-2 and TRBJ1-2; 9 bases line up with TRBD1. CDR1 is SGHTA, CDR2 FQGNSA, per germline. With V trimmed by 1 base and J by 8 bases, 8 bases remained unmatched. This CDR3 is 15 amino acids long. The CDR3 nucleotides read TGTGCCAGCAGCTTAGAGGGGACAGGGAGGAGAGGCTACACCTTC. It encodes CASSLEGTGRRGYTF.

Many counts were recorded for this clonotype. The chain couples TRBV28 to TRBJ1-2; possibly TRBD1 for D (6 bases). Germline CDR1 reads MDHEN; CDR2 reads SYDVKM. The CDR3 sequence is 15 residues long. V gave up 5 bases and J gave up 2 bases, with 15 bases separating them. The CDR3 here is CASSQHREGNYGYTF. The DNA of the CDR3 is TGTGCCAGCAGTCAACACAGGGAAGGAAACTATGGCTACACCTTC.

The V call is TRBV7-9, the J call TRBJ2-7, with D perhaps TRBD1 (6 bases). Deletions cut 3 bases from V and 6 bases from J, with 15 bases between. Germline-derived CDR1 and CDR2 are SEHNR and FQNEAQ (reference sequence). The CDR3 sequence is 14 residues long. The CDR3 sequence: CASSFNREWGEQYF. The CDR3 DNA is TGTGCCAGCAGCTTCAACAGGGAGTGGGGCGAGCAGTACTTC.

This clonotype was observed many times. CDR3 loop: CASSPGTARLAANEKLFF. The CDR3 DNA follows: TGTGCCAGCAGCCCCGGGACGGCGAGACTTGCTGCTAATGAAAAACTGTTTTTT. V usage is TRBV3-1 and J usage is TRBJ1-4; weak D call: TRBD1 (5 bases). Germline CDR1 is LGHDT and CDR2 is YNNKEL (reference sequence). Trimming left V 4 bases short and J 3 bases short, with 21 bases between. The CDR3 has 18 amino acids.

The sample holds a few counts of this clonotype. The gene calls are TRBV30 and TRBJ1-1; TRBD1 aligns across 8 bases. Per germline, CDR1 GTSNPN and CDR2 SVGIG (reference sequence). Trimming cost V 4 bases and J 5 bases; bases outside gene matches: 9. CDR3 length: 14 amino acids. The CDR3 loop reads CAWTKAGGRTEAFF. The CDR3 DNA reads TGTGCCTGGACCAAGGCAGGGGGCAGAACTGAAGCTTTCTTT. Variable domain in full (rest from reference TRBV30 and TRBJ1-1): SQTIHQWPATLVQPVGSPLSLECTVEGTSNPNLYWYRQAAGRGLQLLFYSVGIGQISSEVPQNLSASRPQDRQFILSSKKLLLSDSGFYLCAWTKAGGRTEAFFGQGTRLTVV.

Many counts were recorded for this clonotype. J is TRBJ2-5 and V is TRBV7-3; 16 bases agree with TRBD2. The CDR3 sequence is 20 residues long. V gave up 0 bases and J gave up 6 bases; unmatched junction bases: 13. CDR1 and CDR2 from the germline V gene are SGHTA and FQGTGA. The CDR3: CASSLTSGLAGGPDGKTQYF. In DNA form, the CDR3 reads TGTGCCAGCAGCTTAACGTCGGGACTAGCGGGAGGGCCCGACGGAAAGACCCAGTACTTC.

The table lists this clonotype with many counts. The CDR3 region has the DNA TGTGCCAGCAGTTACTCCGGCAGCGGCCCCTACGAGCAGTACTTC. Translation gives CASSYSGSGPYEQYF. This chain connects TRBV6-5 to TRBJ2-7, with a weak D call TRBD2 (5 bases). The V and J ends lost 0 bases and 2 bases respectively, with 11 bases between them. Germline V lookup: CDR1 MNHEY, CDR2 SVGAGI. The CDR3 runs to 15 residues.

This clonotype was picked up many times. The chain combines TRBV28 with TRBJ2-7; the D is unclear. Germline assignment: CDR1 MDHEN and CDR2 SYDVKM. Trimming took 6 bases from V and 7 from J, leaving 13 bases between them. The CDR3 consists of 12 residues. CDR3 residues: CASSPFSGEQYF. Here the CDR3 DNA reads TGTGCCAGCAGCCCATTCAGTGGAGAGCAGTACTTC.

This clonotype was counted many times. The V gene is TRBV2, the J gene TRBJ2-5, with no clear D. CDR3 length: 12 residues. Germline V lookup: CDR1 SNHLY, CDR2 FYNNEI. The V end lost 2 bases, the J end lost 5 bases, and 6 bases lay between the germline ends. In nucleotides, the CDR3 is TGTGCCAGCAGTGAATTGGGGGAGACCCAGTACTTC. Translating gives CASSELGETQYF.

J is TRBJ2-1 and V is TRBV7-2, with a possible D match to TRBD2 (6 bases). V lost 0 bases and J lost 2, with 11 bases in between. The CDR3 is 16 residues long. Looked up from germline, CDR1 is SGHTA and CDR2 is FQGNSA. The CDR3 is CASSLARTKTYNEQFF. CDR3 DNA: TGTGCCAGCAGCTTAGCGAGGACTAAAACCTACAATGAGCAGTTCTTC.

The chain has TRBV7-4 and TRBJ1-1; 7 bases match TRBD1. The V gene end was trimmed by 5 bases and the J gene end by 2 bases; junction bases not matched to a gene: 8. The CDR3 covers 15 residues. Looked up from germline, CDR1 is SGHVT and CDR2 is SQSDAQ. This CDR3 is CASSTRDSLNTEAFF. CDR3 DNA: TGTGCCAGCAGCACAAGGGACAGCCTAAACACTGAAGCTTTCTTT.